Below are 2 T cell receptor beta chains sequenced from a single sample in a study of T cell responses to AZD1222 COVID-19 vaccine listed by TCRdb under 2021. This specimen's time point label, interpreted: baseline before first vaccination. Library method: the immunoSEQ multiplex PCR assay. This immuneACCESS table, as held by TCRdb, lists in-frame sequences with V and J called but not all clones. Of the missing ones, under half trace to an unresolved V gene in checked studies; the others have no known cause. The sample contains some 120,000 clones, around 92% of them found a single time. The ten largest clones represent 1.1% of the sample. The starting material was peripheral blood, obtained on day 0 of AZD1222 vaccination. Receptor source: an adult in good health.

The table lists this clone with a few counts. This CDR3 is CASTLGVGSNQPQHF. The CDR3 DNA is TGTGCCAGTACTTTGGGGGTCGGGAGCAATCAGCCCCAGCATTTT. This sequence joins TRBV19 and TRBJ1-5; TRBD1 might be the D (5 bases). The CDR3 is 15 residues long. Germline V gives CDR1 LNHDA, CDR2 SQIVND (reference sequence). Trimming took 7 bases from V and 1 from J, leaving 14 bases between them.

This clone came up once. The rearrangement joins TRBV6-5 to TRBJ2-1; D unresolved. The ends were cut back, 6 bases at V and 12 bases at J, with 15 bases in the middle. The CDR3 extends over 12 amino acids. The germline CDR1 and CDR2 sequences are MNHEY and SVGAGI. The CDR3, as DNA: TGTGCCAGCAGCCCCCTGGGAATGAGGCAGTTCTTC. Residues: CASSPLGMRQFF.